The source of this T cell receptor (beta chain) is a study of cytomegalovirus exposure and HLA in healthy donors. Libraries were prepared by immunoSEQ multiplex PCR; TCRdb keeps only in-frame clonotypes and omits some of them. The sample holds about 220,000 clones, approximately 80% seen once. Germline CDR1 LNHNV, CDR2 YYDKDF (reference sequence). V dropped 3 bases and J dropped 7 bases, with 15 bases sitting between them. The CDR3 contains 14 residues. The donors were in the 120-subject validation cohort, distinct from the roughly 700-subject first cohort. Study-wide points: Investigators reported 150 to 200 TCR beta chains as tied to cytomegalovirus. In vitro experiments confirmed that three CMV-associated chains were specific for CMV antigens.

In its sample, this clone was seen many times. Antigen unknown. The origin of this receptor is a woman between 25 and 40 years old in good health and CMV-seropositive. The sample taken for sequencing was PBMCs. The rearrangement uses TRBV15 and TRBJ1-1; D not certain. The CDR3: CATSRGALGSEAFF. In DNA form, the CDR3 reads TGTGCCACCAGCAGGGGAGCTTTGGGGAGTGAAGCTTTCTTT.